A selection of T cell receptor beta chains follows, all from one sample in a study of T cell responses to AZD1222 COVID-19 vaccine. The protocol was immunoSEQ multiplex PCR, while the TCRdb copy is restricted to in-frame clones and leaves out a portion. The sample lists roughly 150,000 clones; 80% to 95% were seen once. The sequences come from peripheral blood, collected on day 0 of AZD1222 vaccination. These receptors came from an adult in good health. Each CDR3 is given with its conserved first and last residue. A D gene is named only where the DNA matches it firmly. Clone size is shown for a subset of rows, as once, few, many or a class of expanded clone.

V gene,clone size,D gene,J gene,CDR3 protein,CDR3 DNA
TRBV5-6,-,-,TRBJ2-3,CASSPDPEDTQYF,TGTGCCAGCAGCCCGGACCCTGAGGATACGCAGTATTTT
TRBV6-4,-,-,TRBJ1-2,CASSDRDFNWGYTF,TGTGCCAGCAGTGACCGGGACTTCAATTGGGGCTACACCTTC
TRBV6-5,-,-,TRBJ1-1,CASSYLAAGRNTEAFF,TGTGCCAGCAGTTACCTGGCCGCCGGAAGGAACACTGAAGCTTTCTTT
TRBV7-2,-,-,TRBJ1-1,CASSPGTVNTEAFF,TGTGCCAGCAGCCCCGGGACCGTGAACACTGAAGCTTTCTTT
TRBV6-5,-,TRBD1,TRBJ1-4,CASRPAGTGEEKLFF,TGTGCCAGCAGACCCGCCGGGACAGGGGAGGAAAAACTGTTTTTT
TRBV3-1/TRBV3-2,once,-,TRBJ2-5,CASGNRVQETQYF,TGTGCCAGCGGAAACAGGGTCCAAGAGACCCAGTACTTC
TRBV4-3,-,-,TRBJ2-2,CASSQTRGSAGELFF,TGCGCCAGCAGCCAAACGAGGGGGTCCGCCGGGGAGCTGTTTTTT
TRBV5-4,-,-,TRBJ2-7,CASSQRTVLSIGEQYF,TGTGCCAGCAGCCAGCGGACAGTCCTCTCTATAGGGGAGCAGTACTTC
TRBV10-1,once,-,TRBJ2-3,CASSVGGWGDTQYF,TGCGCCAGCAGTGTGGGAGGATGGGGAGATACGCAGTATTTT
TRBV11-2,-,-,TRBJ2-3,CASSLEPSLGTDTQYF,TGTGCCAGCAGCTTAGAACCATCGCTAGGCACAGATACGCAGTATTTT
TRBV19,-,TRBD1,TRBJ2-7,CASRGPGTAKYEQYF,TGTGCCAGTAGGGGACCCGGGACAGCCAAGTACGAGCAGTACTTC
TRBV28,-,-,TRBJ1-2,CASSLQVNYGYTF,TGTGCCAGCAGTTTACAGGTGAACTATGGCTACACCTTC
TRBV9,-,TRBD2,TRBJ2-5,CASSADGGTTQETQYF,TGTGCCAGCAGCGCCGACGGGGGGACCACTCAAGAGACCCAGTACTTC
TRBV6-1,-,TRBD2,TRBJ2-3,CASSEWPAGGTDTQYF,TGTGCCAGCAGTGAATGGCCAGCGGGAGGTACAGATACGCAGTATTTT
TRBV18,-,-,TRBJ2-1,CASSRDLYNEQFF,TGTGCCAGCTCCCGAGACCTCTACAATGAGCAGTTCTTC
TRBV28,-,-,TRBJ1-5,CASSSSGSYQPQHF,TGTGCCAGCAGTTCTTCAGGGTCGTACCAGCCCCAGCATTTT
TRBV3-1/TRBV3-2,-,-,TRBJ1-1,CASSQVVGAEAFF,TGTGCCAGCAGCCAGGTGGTGGGGGCTGAAGCTTTCTTT
TRBV27,-,TRBD1,TRBJ1-2,CASSLSITGTGGADYGYTF,TGTGCCAGCAGTTTATCGATCACCGGGACAGGGGGCGCAGACTATGGCTACACCTTC
TRBV9,once,TRBD2,TRBJ2-2,CASSPPGGTNTGELFF,TGTGCCAGCAGCCCCCCGGGGGGAACGAACACCGGGGAGCTGTTTTTT
TRBV4-3,-,TRBD1,TRBJ2-7,CASSQGTGGWYEQYF,TGCGCCAGCAGCCAAGGGACAGGGGGCTGGTACGAGCAGTACTTC
TRBV27,-,-,TRBJ1-6,CASRLTQGPLHF,TGTGCCAGCAGACTGACACAGGGACCCCTCCACTTT
TRBV24-1,-,-,TRBJ2-2,CATSAATNTGELFF,TGTGCCACCAGTGCGGCAACGAACACCGGGGAGCTGTTTTTT
TRBV7-9,-,-,TRBJ1-5,CASSLDINSNQPQHF,TGTGCCAGCAGCCTCGATATTAATAGCAATCAGCCCCAGCATTTT
TRBV29-1,-,-,TRBJ2-2,CSVPGTGELFF,TGCAGCGTTCCCGGGACCGGGGAGCTGTTTTTT
TRBV7-6,-,TRBD1,TRBJ1-2,CASSHDLRTGGGGYTF,TGTGCCAGCTCCCATGACTTAAGGACAGGGGGCGGTGGCTACACCTTC
TRBV7-9,-,TRBD1,TRBJ1-3,CASSRDRVTKRSSGNTIYF,TGTGCCAGCAGCCGGGACAGGGTGACCAAGCGAAGCTCTGGAAACACCATATATTTT
TRBV7-8,-,TRBD2,TRBJ2-1,CASSLAGAGGNYNEQFF,TGTGCCAGCAGCTTAGCGGGAGCGGGAGGGAACTACAATGAGCAGTTCTTC
TRBV11-3,-,-,TRBJ2-7,CASSPLVYEQYF,TGTGCCAGCAGCCCACTCGTCTACGAGCAGTACTTC
TRBV10-3,-,TRBD1,TRBJ1-5,CAISPGQGGNQPQHF,TGTGCCATCAGCCCCGGACAGGGCGGCAATCAGCCCCAGCATTTT
TRBV6-5,-,TRBD1,TRBJ1-2,CASSSVRGDGYTF,TGTGCCAGCAGTTCCGTCAGGGGGGATGGCTACACCTTC
TRBV11-2,-,TRBD1,TRBJ1-2,CASSPRTGDGYTF,TGTGCCAGCAGCCCAAGGACAGGGGACGGCTACACCTTC
TRBV2,once,-,TRBJ2-1,CASSVRPLAEQFF,TGTGCCAGCAGTGTACGTCCTCTAGCGGAGCAGTTCTTC
TRBV6-5,-,-,TRBJ1-1,CASSYRGQIGNTEAFF,TGTGCCAGCAGTTACCGGGGGCAGATAGGAAACACTGAAGCTTTCTTT
TRBV10-3,-,-,TRBJ1-6,CAMRDDNSPLHF,TGTGCCATGCGGGACGATAATTCACCCCTCCACTTT
TRBV4-3,-,TRBD1,TRBJ1-4,CASSQDGGTGYNEKLFF,TGCGCCAGCAGCCAAGATGGAGGGACAGGCTATAATGAAAAACTGTTTTTT
TRBV3-1/TRBV3-2,-,-,TRBJ2-7,CASSQDAPAHYEQYF,TGTGCCAGCAGCCAAGATGCCCCTGCCCACTACGAGCAGTACTTC
TRBV3-1/TRBV3-2,-,-,TRBJ2-3,CASRRGPLGTQYF,TGTGCCAGCAGGAGGGGTCCCCTCGGCACGCAGTATTTT
TRBV12-5,-,TRBD2,TRBJ2-7,CASGLAPPASGESSYEQYF,TGTGCTAGTGGTTTGGCCCCGCCGGCTAGCGGCGAAAGCTCCTACGAGCAGTACTTC
TRBV3-1/TRBV3-2,-,TRBD1,TRBJ2-7,CASSHSGTGMEEQYF,TGTGCCAGCAGCCACTCCGGGACAGGGATGGAGGAGCAGTACTTC